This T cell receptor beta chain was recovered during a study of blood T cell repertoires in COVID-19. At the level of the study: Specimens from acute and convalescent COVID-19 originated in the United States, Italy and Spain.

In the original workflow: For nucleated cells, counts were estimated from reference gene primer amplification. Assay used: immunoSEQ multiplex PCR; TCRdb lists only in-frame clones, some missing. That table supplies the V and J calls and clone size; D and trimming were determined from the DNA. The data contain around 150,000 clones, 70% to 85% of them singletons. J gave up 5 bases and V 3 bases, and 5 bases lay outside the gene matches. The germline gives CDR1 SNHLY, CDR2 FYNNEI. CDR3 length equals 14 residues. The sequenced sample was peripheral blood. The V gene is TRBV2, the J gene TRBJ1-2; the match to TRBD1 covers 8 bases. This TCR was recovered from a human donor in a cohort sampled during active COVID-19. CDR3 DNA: TGTGCCAGCAGTGAGAACAGGGGGGGATATGGCTACACCTTC. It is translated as CASSENRGGYGYTF.